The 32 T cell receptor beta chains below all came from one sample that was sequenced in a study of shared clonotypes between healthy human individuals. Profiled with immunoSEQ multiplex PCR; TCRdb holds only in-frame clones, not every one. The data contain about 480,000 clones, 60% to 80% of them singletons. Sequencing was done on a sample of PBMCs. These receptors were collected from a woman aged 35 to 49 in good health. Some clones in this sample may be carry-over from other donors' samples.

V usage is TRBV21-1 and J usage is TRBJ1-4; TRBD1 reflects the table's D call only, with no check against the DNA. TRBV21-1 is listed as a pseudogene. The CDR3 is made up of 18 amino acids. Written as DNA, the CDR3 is TGTGCCAGCAGCAAAATGGGACATCTGGGGTCAGCTAATGAAAAACTGTTTTTT. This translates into CASSKMGHLGSANEKLFF.

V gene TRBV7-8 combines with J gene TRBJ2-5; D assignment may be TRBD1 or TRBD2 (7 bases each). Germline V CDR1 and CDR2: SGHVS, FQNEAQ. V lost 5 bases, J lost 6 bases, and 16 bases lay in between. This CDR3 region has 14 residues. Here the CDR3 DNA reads TGTGCCAGCAGCCAGGGGGAGGGGGCAAAGACCCAGTACTTC. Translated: CASSQGEGAKTQYF.

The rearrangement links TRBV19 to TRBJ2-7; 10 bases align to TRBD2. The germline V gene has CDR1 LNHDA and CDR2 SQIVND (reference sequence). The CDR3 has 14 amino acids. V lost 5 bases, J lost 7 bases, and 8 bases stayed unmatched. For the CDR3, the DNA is TGTGCCAGTAGTCCGCTAGCGGGAGTCTGGGAGCAGTACTTC. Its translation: CASSPLAGVWEQYF.

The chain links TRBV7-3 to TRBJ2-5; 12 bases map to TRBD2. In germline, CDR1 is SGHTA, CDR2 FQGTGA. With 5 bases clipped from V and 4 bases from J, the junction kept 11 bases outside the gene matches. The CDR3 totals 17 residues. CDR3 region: CASSPRGSGLAGETQYF. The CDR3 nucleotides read TGTGCCAGCAGCCCTAGAGGGTCGGGACTAGCGGGAGAGACCCAGTACTTC.

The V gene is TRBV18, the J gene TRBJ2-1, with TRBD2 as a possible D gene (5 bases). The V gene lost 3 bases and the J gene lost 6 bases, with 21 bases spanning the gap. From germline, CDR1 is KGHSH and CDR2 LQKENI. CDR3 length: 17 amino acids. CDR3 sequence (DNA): TGTGCCAGCTCACCCATACAGACACGGATGGGGAGCAATGAGCAGTTCTTC. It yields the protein CASSPIQTRMGSNEQFF. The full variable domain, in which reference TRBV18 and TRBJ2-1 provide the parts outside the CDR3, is NAGVMQNPRHLVRRRGQEARLRCSPMKGHSHVYWYRQLPEEGLKFMVYLQKENIIDESGMPKERFSAEFPKEGPSILRIQQVVRGDSAAYFCASSPIQTRMGSNEQFFGPGTRLTVL.

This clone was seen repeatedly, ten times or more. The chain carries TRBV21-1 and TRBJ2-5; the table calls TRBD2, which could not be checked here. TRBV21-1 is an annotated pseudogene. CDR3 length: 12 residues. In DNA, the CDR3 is TGTGCCAGCAAAGCGGCCCAAGAGACCCAGTACTTC. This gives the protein CASKAAQETQYF.

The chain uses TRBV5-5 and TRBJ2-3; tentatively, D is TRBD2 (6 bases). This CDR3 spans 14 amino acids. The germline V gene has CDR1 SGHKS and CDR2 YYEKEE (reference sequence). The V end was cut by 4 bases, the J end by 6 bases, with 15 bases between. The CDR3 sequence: CASSTGSSGDTQYF. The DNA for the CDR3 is TGTGCCAGCAGCACGGGGTCCAGCGGGGATACGCAGTATTTT.

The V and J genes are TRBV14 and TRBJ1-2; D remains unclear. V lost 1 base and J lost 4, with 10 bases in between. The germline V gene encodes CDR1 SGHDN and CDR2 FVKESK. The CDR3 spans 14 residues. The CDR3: CASSQVSGSYGYTF. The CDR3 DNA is TGTGCCAGCAGCCAAGTAAGCGGATCCTATGGCTACACCTTC.

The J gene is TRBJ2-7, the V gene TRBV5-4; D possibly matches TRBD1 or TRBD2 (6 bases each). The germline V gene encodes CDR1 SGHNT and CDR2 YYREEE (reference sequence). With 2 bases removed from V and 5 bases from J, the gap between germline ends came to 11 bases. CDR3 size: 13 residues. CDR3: CASSLQGLDEQYF. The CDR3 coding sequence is TGTGCCAGCAGCTTACAGGGACTCGACGAGCAGTACTTC.

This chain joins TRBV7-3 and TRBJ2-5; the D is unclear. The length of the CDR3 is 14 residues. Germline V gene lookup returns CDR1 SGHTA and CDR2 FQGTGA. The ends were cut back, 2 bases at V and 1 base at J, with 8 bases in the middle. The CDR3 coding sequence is TGTGCCAGCAGCTTAGCCCCCTCCCAAGAGACCCAGTACTTC. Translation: CASSLAPSQETQYF. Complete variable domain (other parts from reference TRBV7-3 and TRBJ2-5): GAGVSQTPSNKVTEKGKYVELRCDPISGHTALYWYRQSLGQGPEFLIYFQGTGAADDSGLPNDRFFAVRPEGSVSTLKIQRTERGDSAVYLCASSLAPSQETQYFGPGTRLLVL.

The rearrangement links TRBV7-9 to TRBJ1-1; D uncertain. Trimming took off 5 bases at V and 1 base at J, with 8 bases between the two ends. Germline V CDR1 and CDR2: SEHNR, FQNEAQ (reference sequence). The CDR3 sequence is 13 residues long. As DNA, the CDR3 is TGTGCCAGCAGCCTAAACACGAACACTGAAGCTTTCTTT. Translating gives CASSLNTNTEAFF.

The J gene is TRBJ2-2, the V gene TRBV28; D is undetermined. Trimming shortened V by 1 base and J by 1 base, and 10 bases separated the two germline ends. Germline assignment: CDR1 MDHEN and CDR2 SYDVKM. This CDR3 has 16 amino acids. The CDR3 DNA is TGTGCCAGCAGTTTATTAAGGTTAGGGAACACCGGGGAGCTGTTTTTT. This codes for CASSLLRLGNTGELFF.

The CDR3 region is CSVGKGAYNEQFF. As DNA, the CDR3 is TGCAGCGTTGGGAAGGGAGCCTACAATGAGCAGTTCTTC. The V call is TRBV29-1, the J call TRBJ2-1, with a tentative D call TRBD2 (5 bases). Germline values: CDR1 SQVTM, CDR2 ANQGSEA. Trimming cost V 4 bases and J 2 bases, with 9 bases left between them. This CDR3 region has 13 residues.

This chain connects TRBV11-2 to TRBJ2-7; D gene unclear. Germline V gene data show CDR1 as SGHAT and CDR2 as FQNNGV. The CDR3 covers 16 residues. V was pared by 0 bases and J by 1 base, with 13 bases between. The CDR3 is CASSLESGFFSYEQYF. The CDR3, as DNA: TGTGCCAGCAGCTTAGAATCTGGGTTTTTTTCCTACGAGCAGTACTTC.

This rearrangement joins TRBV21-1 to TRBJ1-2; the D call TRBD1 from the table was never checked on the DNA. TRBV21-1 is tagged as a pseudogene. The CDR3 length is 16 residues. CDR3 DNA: TGTGCCAGCAGCACAGCCAGACAGGAGTCTAACTATGGCTACACCTTC. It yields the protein CASSTARQESNYGYTF.

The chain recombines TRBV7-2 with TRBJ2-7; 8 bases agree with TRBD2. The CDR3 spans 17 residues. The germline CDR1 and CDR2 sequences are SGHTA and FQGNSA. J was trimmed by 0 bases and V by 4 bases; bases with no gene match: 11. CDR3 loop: CASSSSSSGLSSYEQYF. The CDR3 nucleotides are TGTGCCAGCAGCTCGTCCTCTAGCGGGCTGAGCTCCTACGAGCAGTACTTC.

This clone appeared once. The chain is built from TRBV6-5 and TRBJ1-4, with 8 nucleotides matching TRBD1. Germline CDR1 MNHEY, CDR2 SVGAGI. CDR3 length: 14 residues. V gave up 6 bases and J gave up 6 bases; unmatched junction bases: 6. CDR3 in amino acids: CASRPLTGDEKLFF. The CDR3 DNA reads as TGTGCCAGCAGACCCCTGACAGGGGATGAAAAACTGTTTTTT.

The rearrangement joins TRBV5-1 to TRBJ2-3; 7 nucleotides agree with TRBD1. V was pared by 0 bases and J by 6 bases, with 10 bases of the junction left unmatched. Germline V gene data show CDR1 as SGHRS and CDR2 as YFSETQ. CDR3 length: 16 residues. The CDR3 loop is CASSLEGGEGADTQYF. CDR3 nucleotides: TGCGCCAGCAGCTTGGAAGGGGGAGAGGGGGCGGATACGCAGTATTTT.

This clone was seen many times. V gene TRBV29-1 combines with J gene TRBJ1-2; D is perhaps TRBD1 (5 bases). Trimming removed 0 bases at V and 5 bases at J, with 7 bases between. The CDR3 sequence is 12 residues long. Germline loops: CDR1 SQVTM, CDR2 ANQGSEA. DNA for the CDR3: TGCAGCGTTGAAGATCAGGGATATGGCTACACCTTC. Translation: CSVEDQGYGYTF. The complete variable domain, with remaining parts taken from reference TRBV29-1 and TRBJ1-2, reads SAVISQKPSRDICQRGTSLTIQCQVDSQVTMMFWYRQQPGQSLTLIATANQGSEATYESGFVIDKFPISRPNLTFSTLTVSNMSPEDSSIYLCSVEDQGYGYTFGSGTRLTVV.

CDR3 bases: TGTGCCAGTAGTCGGTCGCAATATGAGCAGTTCTTC. It codes for CASSRSQYEQFF. This chain links TRBV19 with TRBJ2-1, with D uncertain. Looked up from germline, CDR1 is LNHDA and CDR2 is SQIVND (reference sequence). The CDR3 contains 12 residues. V shed 5 bases and J shed 8 bases, with 10 bases lying between them.

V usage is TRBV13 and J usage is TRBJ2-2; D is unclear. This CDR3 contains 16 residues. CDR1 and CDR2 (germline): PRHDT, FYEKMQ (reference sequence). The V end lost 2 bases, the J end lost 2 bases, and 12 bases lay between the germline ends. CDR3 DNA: TGTGCCAGCAGCTTACCAGGTGAACTCAACACCGGGGAGCTGTTTTTT. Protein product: CASSLPGELNTGELFF.

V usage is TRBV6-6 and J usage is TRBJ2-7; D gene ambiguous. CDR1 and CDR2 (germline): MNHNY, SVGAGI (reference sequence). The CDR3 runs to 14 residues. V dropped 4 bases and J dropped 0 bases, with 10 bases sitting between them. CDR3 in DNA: TGTGCCAGCAGTTCGTTCAGGACCTCCTACGAGCAGTACTTC. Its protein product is CASSSFRTSYEQYF.

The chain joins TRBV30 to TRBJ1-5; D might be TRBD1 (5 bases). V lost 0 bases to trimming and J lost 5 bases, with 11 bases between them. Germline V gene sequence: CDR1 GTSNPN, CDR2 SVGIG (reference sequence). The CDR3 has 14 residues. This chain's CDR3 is CAWSVGLGDQPQHF. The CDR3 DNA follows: TGTGCCTGGAGTGTCGGTTTAGGGGATCAGCCCCAGCATTTT.

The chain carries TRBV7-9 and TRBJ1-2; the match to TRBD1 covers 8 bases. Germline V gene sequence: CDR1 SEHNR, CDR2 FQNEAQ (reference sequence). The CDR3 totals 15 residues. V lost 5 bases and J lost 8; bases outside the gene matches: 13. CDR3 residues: CASSAATGGTQGYTF. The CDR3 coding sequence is TGTGCCAGCAGCGCCGCCACAGGGGGAACACAGGGCTACACCTTC.

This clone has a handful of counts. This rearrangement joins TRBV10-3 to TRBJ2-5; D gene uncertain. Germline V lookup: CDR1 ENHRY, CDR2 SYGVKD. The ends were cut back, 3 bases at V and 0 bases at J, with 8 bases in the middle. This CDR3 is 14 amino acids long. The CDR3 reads CAISDLGNQETQYF. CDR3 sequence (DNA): TGTGCCATCAGTGATCTGGGAAACCAAGAGACCCAGTACTTC.

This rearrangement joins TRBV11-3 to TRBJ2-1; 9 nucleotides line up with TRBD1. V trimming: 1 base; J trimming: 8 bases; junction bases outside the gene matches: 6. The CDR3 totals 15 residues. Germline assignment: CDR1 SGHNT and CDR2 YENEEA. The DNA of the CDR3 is TGTGCCAGCAGCTTAGTCTCCGGGACAGGGCATGAGCAGTTCTTC. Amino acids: CASSLVSGTGHEQFF.

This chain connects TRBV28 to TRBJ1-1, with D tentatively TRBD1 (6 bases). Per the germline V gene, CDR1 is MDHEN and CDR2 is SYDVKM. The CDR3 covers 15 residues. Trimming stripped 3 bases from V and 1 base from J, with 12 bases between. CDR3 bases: TGTGCCAGCAGTTTTTGGGGGCGAAGGAACACTGAAGCTTTCTTT. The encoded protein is CASSFWGRRNTEAFF.

The DNA for the CDR3 is TGTGCCAGCAGCCAAAGCGGGAGGCGGTCCTACGAGCAGTACTTC. Its translation is CASSQSGRRSYEQYF. V usage is TRBV7-6 and J usage is TRBJ2-7, with TRBD2 matching over 9 bases. The V gene's germline CDR1 is SGHVS and CDR2 FNYEAQ. With 5 bases clipped from V and 1 base from J, the junction kept 6 bases outside the gene matches. This CDR3 is built from 15 residues.

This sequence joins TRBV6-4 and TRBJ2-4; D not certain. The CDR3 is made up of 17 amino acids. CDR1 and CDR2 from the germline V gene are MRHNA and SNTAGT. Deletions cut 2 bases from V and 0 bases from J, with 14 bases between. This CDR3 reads CASSDARRTLAKNIQYF. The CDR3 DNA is TGTGCCAGCAGTGACGCAAGAAGAACGTTAGCCAAAAACATTCAGTACTTC.

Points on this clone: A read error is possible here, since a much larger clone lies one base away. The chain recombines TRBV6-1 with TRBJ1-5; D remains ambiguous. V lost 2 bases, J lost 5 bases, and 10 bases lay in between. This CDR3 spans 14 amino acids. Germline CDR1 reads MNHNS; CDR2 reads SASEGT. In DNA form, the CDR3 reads TGTGCCAGCAGTGAATGCGCCGAGTATCAGCCCCAGCATTTT. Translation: CASSECAEYQPQHF.

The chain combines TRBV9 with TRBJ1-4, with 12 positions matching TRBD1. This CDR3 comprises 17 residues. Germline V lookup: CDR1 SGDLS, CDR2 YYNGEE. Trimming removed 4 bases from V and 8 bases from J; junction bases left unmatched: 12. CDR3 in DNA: TGTGCCAGCAGCCCGATGGGAGGGACAGGGGGCTTCGAAAAACTGTTTTTT. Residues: CASSPMGGTGGFEKLFF.

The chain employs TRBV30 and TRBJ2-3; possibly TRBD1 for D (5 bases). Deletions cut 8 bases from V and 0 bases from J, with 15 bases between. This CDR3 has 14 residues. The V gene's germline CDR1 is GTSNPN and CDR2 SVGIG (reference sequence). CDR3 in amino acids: CAGEGALSTDTQYF. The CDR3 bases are TGTGCCGGAGAAGGGGCACTAAGCACAGATACGCAGTATTTT.